Sequencing of this T cell receptor beta chain was carried out in a study of T cell responses to AZD1222 COVID-19 vaccine. Sequencing was performed with immunoSEQ multiplex PCR; in TCRdb, only in-frame clones are kept and a portion is missing. The repertoire includes over 130,000 clones, under 90% of them detected once, and approximately 1.6% sits in the top ten. V lost 4 bases, J lost 8 bases, and 15 bases lay in between. This CDR3 region has 15 residues. Germline values: CDR1 MNHEY, CDR2 SVGAGI. The source is an adult who received the AZD1222 COVID-19 vaccine. V usage is TRBV6-5 and J usage is TRBJ1-6, with D uncertain. The source material was peripheral blood, sampled 28 days after the second AZD1222 dose. In DNA, the CDR3 is TGTGCCAGCAGTTCCGCTACACCTGAGCATTCACCCCTCCACTTT. Amino acids: CASSSATPEHSPLHF.